This passage covers 17 T cell receptor beta chains from one sample sequenced in a study of blood T cells in healthy people across ages. Alongside a J-beta primer mix, a sample-barcoded 5' primer served in a second PCR lasting roughly 7 to 11 cycles. TCRdb processed the 5' RACE reads anew with MiXCR; each CDR3 protein has one entry. The data show roughly 790,000 distinct CDR3 sequences, with roughly 43% seen just once and 20% to 25% held by the top ten. The specimen was blood. The receptor set was obtained from an older woman in good health.

This clonotype showed up many times. The chain uses TRBV3-1 and TRBJ2-4, with D perhaps TRBD1 (5 bases). With 0 bases removed from V and 0 bases from J, the gap between germline ends came to 18 bases. Germline CDR1 LGHDT, CDR2 YNNKEL (reference sequence). The CDR3 runs 19 residues. The CDR3 DNA sequence: TGTGCCAGCAGCCAAGATGCTCTCTCTCAGGGATTAGCCAAAAACATTCAGTACTTC. Translating gives CASSQDALSQGLAKNIQYF.

The rearrangement links TRBV3-1 to TRBJ2-4; TRBD2 might be the D (5 bases). The germline gives CDR1 LGHDT, CDR2 YNNKEL (reference sequence). V dropped 4 bases and J dropped 13 bases, with 20 bases sitting between them. This CDR3 has 14 residues. The CDR3 loop reads CASSLKGSGDEQYF. CDR3 coding DNA: TGTGCCAGCAGCCTAAAGGGATCCGGGGATGAGCAGTACTTC.

This sequence joins TRBV5-6 and TRBJ1-4; D uncertain. The V end lost 0 bases, the J end lost 5 bases, and 8 bases lay between the germline ends. This CDR3 is 14 amino acids long. The V gene's germline CDR1 is SGHDT and CDR2 YYEEEE. The CDR3 loop is CASSLDSRNEKLFF. CDR3 nucleotide sequence: TGTGCCAGCAGCTTGGACAGTCGGAATGAAAAACTGTTTTTT.

This sequence joins TRBV7-2 and TRBJ2-7; 8 nucleotides match TRBD1. There are 13 residues in the CDR3. The V segment lost 5 bases and the J segment 4 bases; nucleotides outside the gene matches: 4. The V gene's germline CDR1 is SGHTA and CDR2 FQGNSA. The CDR3 region is CTSSRGQEYEQYF. The CDR3 DNA reads as TGTACCAGCAGCAGGGGACAGGAATACGAGCAGTACTTC.

The CDR3 region is CASSLAWTSGSIFYEQYF. Written as DNA, the CDR3 is TGTGCCAGCAGCTTAGCTTGGACTAGCGGGAGTATCTTCTACGAGCAGTACTTC. J is TRBJ2-5 and V is TRBV7-9; 13 bases are shared with TRBD2. Matching the DNA end better, TRBJ2-7 makes the J call doubtful. The CDR3 loop spans 18 amino acids. Germline V gene sequence: CDR1 SEHNR, CDR2 FQNEAQ (reference sequence).

The chain combines TRBV12-3 or TRBV12-4 with TRBJ2-7; D might be TRBD1 or TRBD2, each matching 5 bases. Trimming stripped 5 bases from V and 3 bases from J, with 17 bases between. This CDR3 region has 15 residues. For the CDR3, the DNA is TGTGCCAGCAGTGGGACGGCCAGGGTAGACTACGAGCAGTACTTC. It codes for CASSGTARVDYEQYF.

The CDR3 is CASTVGGAIGYTF. The CDR3 DNA sequence: TGTGCCAGCACCGTAGGGGGGGCTATTGGCTACACCTTC. This sequence joins TRBV7-9 and TRBJ1-2, with D perhaps matching TRBD1 (6 bases). Germline CDR1 SEHNR, CDR2 FQNEAQ (reference sequence). CDR3 size: 13 residues. V lost 7 bases to trimming and J lost 7 bases, with 16 bases between them. The variable domain in full, completed from reference TRBV7-9 and TRBJ1-2, reads DTGVSQNPRHKITKRGQNVTFRCDPISEHNRLYWYRQTLGQGPEFLTYFQNEAQLEKSRLLSDRFSAERPKGSFSTLEIQRTEQGDSAMYLCASTVGGAIGYTFGSGTRLTVV.

With regard to this clonotype: Mismatch with germline at one junction end may stem from a read error. V gene TRBV5-1 combines with J gene TRBJ2-1; tentatively, D is TRBD1 or TRBD2 (7 bases each). The CDR3 spans 15 residues. The germline CDR1 and CDR2 sequences are SGHRS and YFSETQ. Written as DNA, the CDR3 is TGCACCAGCAGCTTGCAGGGGGGGGGCTTGTATGAGCAGTTCTTC. Translating gives CTSSLQGGGLYEQFF.

The chain is built from TRBV9 and TRBJ2-1; possible D gene TRBD2, 5 bases. CDR1 is SGDLS and CDR2 is YYNGEE in the germline V gene. V shed 0 bases and J shed 7 bases, with 14 bases lying between them. This CDR3 has 15 residues. The CDR3 loop is CASSVEGSALNEQFF. CDR3 nucleotide sequence: TGTGCCAGCAGCGTAGAGGGTAGCGCCCTAAATGAGCAGTTCTTC.

This clonotype was detected ten times or more. The CDR3 nucleotides are TGTGCCACCAGAGAACAGGGGCGAGCTAACTATGGCTACACCTTC. It is translated as CATREQGRANYGYTF. The chain employs TRBV15 and TRBJ1-2; 7 bases match TRBD1. The ends lost 6 bases at V and 0 bases at J; junction bases unmatched: 7. This CDR3 comprises 15 residues. Germline V CDR1 and CDR2: LNHNV, YYDKDF (reference sequence). Together with reference TRBV15 and TRBJ1-2, the CDR3 gives the full variable domain: DAMVIQNPRYQVTQFGKPVTLSCSQTLNHNVMYWYQQKSSQAPKLLFHYYDKDFNNEADTPDNFQSRRPNTSFCFLDIRSPGLGDTAMYLCATREQGRANYGYTFGSGTRLTVV.

CDR3 DNA: TGTGCCAGCAGTTTTTATCCATCAGATAGCAATCAGCCCCAGCATTTT. This sequence encodes CASSFYPSDSNQPQHF. The chain is built from TRBV6-6 and TRBJ1-5; D is uncertain. The CDR3 loop spans 16 amino acids. The germline V gene encodes CDR1 MNHNY and CDR2 SVGAGI (reference sequence). V was cut by 4 bases and J by 0 bases, with 13 bases left in between.

The chain employs TRBV7-3 and TRBJ2-1, with 9 bases identical to TRBD1. The CDR3 covers 15 residues. V was pared by 5 bases and J by 4 bases, with 6 bases of the junction left unmatched. Looked up from germline, CDR1 is SGHTA and CDR2 is FQGTGA. The CDR3 nucleotides read TGTGCCAGCAGCATCGACAGGGGGGGATACAATGAGCAGTTCTTC. It encodes CASSIDRGGYNEQFF.

V gene TRBV20-1 combines with J gene TRBJ2-7, with D unresolved. CDR3 length: 14 amino acids. Germline CDR1 reads DFQATT; CDR2 reads SNEGSKA (reference sequence). Trimming shortened V by 2 bases and J by 1 base, and 12 bases separated the two germline ends. In DNA form, the CDR3 reads TGCAGTGCTAGACCCCCGACGGTATCCTACGAGCAGTACTTC. This encodes CSARPPTVSYEQYF.

A note on this clonotype: One end of the junction fails to match germline, which may point to a read error. The V gene is TRBV3-1, the J gene TRBJ2-3; D remains ambiguous. Per germline, CDR1 LGHDT and CDR2 YNNKEL (reference sequence). The CDR3 is made up of 13 amino acids. In DNA form, the CDR3 reads TGTGCCAGCAGCCTAACGTACCCAGATACGCGGTATTTT. The encoded protein is CASSLTYPDTRYF.

J is TRBJ1-1 and V is TRBV12-3 or TRBV12-4; 12 bases match TRBD1. V shed 8 bases, J shed 7 bases, and the junction held 8 bases outside the gene matches. The CDR3 length is 14 residues. CDR3 nucleotide sequence: TGTGCCAGCGGGACAGGGGGCGGATCCGGTGAAGCTTTCTTT. It encodes CASGTGGGSGEAFF.

At least ten counts were recorded for this clonotype. The chain recombines TRBV6-1 with TRBJ2-5; D unclear. This CDR3 spans 12 amino acids. Trimming removed 6 bases at V and 4 bases at J, with 9 bases between. CDR1 MNHNS and CDR2 SASEGT come from the germline V gene. Written as DNA, the CDR3 is TGTGCCAGCAGCGCCGGACCAGAGACCCAGTACTTC. Translation: CASSAGPETQYF.

On this clonotype: An end of the junction does not agree with germline; a read error may underlie this. The V call is TRBV20-1, the J call TRBJ1-5, with D unresolved. This CDR3 has 13 residues. Germline CDR1 is DFQATT and CDR2 is SNEGSKA (reference sequence). CDR3 protein: CSARALVNQPQHF. The CDR3 region has the DNA TGCAGTGCTAGAGCACTCGTAAATCAGCCTCAGCATTTT.